The present TCR beta chain was sequenced within a study of PD-1 blockade in classical Hodgkin lymphoma. Notes on the study in general: Reports described newly diagnosed patients as having lower baseline TCR diversity than healthy donors. Why the repertoires differ is still unclear, perhaps disease activity or prior therapy.

Time point meaning: newly diagnosed, previously untreated cHL patient sample. The method was immunoSEQ multiplex PCR; TCRdb's version includes in-frame clones alone and lacks a portion of them. The profile shows tens of thousands of clones, approximately 90% of them singletons. The germline gives CDR1 MNHEY, CDR2 SMNVEV (reference sequence). V was cut by 5 bases and J by 2 bases, with 15 bases left in between. The CDR3 has 15 residues. In regard to this clone: Its target is unknown.

Sequences were obtained from peripheral blood mononuclear cells (PBMCs). This TCR derives from a human donor with classical Hodgkin lymphoma. The gene calls are TRBV27 and TRBJ1-2; perhaps TRBD1 as D (5 bases). In DNA form, the CDR3 reads TGTGCCAGCAGTCGCCTCGGGGGAACCAACTATGGCTACACCTTC. This gives the protein CASSRLGGTNYGYTF.